This T cell receptor beta chain was recovered during a study of Ad26.COV2.S vaccination and SARS-CoV-2 variants. Across the study: Donor had been placed in the Ad26.COV2.S arm of the COV1001 trial. General study points: There was reportedly substantial breadth in spike-specific CD8+ and CD4+ T cell responses after vaccination.

Noted treatment: approximately 18 received Ad26.COV2.S at low or high dose, single or two shots; roughly five received placebo; per-sample allocation not given. Sampling happened 63 days after the first vaccine or placebo injection. A remark on this clone: Its antigen is not known.

Using immunoSEQ multiplex PCR, the repertoire was profiled, and TCRdb retains in-frame clones only, with some absent. The repertoire holds fewer than 900,000 clones, with roughly 90% as singletons. Trimming stripped 5 bases from V and 1 base from J, with 13 bases between. Germline V gene lookup returns CDR1 SGHTA and CDR2 FQGNSA. This CDR3 contains 15 residues. J is TRBJ2-3 and V is TRBV7-2; D ambiguous. This clonotype was sampled from a person between 18 and 65 years old who received the Ad26.COV2.S COVID-19 vaccine or a placebo. Material: peripheral blood, obtained in a trial of Ad26.COV2.S vaccine versus placebo. The CDR3: CASSPRSRGTDTQYF. The CDR3 bases are TGTGCCAGCAGCCCACGGTCCCGCGGCACAGATACGCAGTATTTT. The full variable domain, completed using reference TRBV7-2 and TRBJ2-3, is GAGVSQSPSNKVTEKGKDVELRCDPISGHTALYWYRQSLGQGLEFLIYFQGNSAPDKSGLPSDRFSAERTGGSVSTLTIQRTQQEDSAVYLCASSPRSRGTDTQYFGPGTRLTVL.